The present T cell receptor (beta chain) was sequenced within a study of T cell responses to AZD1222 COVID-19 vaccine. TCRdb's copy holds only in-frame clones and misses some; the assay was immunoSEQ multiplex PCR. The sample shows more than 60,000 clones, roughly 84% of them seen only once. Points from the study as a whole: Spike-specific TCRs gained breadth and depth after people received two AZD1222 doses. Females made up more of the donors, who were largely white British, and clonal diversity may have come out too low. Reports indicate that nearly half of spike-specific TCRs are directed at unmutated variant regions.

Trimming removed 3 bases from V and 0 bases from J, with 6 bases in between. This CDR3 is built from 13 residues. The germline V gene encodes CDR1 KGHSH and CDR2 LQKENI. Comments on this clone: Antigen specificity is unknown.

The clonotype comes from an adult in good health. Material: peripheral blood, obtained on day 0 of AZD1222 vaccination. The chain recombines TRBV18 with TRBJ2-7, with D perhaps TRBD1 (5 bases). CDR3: CASSPDTSYEQYF. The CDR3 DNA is TGTGCCAGCTCACCGGACACCTCCTACGAGCAGTACTTC.